Below are 31 T cell receptor beta chains sequenced from a single sample in a study of blood T cell repertoires in COVID-19 (dated by TCRdb to 2018 to 2020). The library was obtained by the immunoSEQ multiplex PCR assay. This is the immuneACCESS table as TCRdb keeps it, with only in-frame sequences that have V and J called. A part of the clones is gone; compared with another copy, unresolved V genes explain less than half, and the rest is unexplained. Counted in this sample were roughly 30,000 clones; around 90% of them appeared once. The top ten clonotypes cover less than 9.5% of the sample. Sequenced input: peripheral blood. These receptors were taken from a human donor in a cohort sampled during active COVID-19.

The V gene is TRBV7-2, the J gene TRBJ2-2; 8 nucleotides agree with TRBD1. The CDR3 extends over 15 amino acids. The germline V gene has CDR1 SGHTA and CDR2 FQGNSA. The V segment lost 4 bases and the J segment 5 bases; nucleotides outside the gene matches: 6. CDR3 nucleotides: TGTGCCAGCAGCTCTACAGGGGGGAGAACCGGGGAGCTGTTTTTT. Protein: CASSSTGGRTGELFF.

This chain connects TRBV3-1 (or the pseudogene TRBV3-2) to TRBJ1-2; a possible D gene is TRBD1 (5 bases). CDR3 length equals 14 residues. CDR1 and CDR2 (germline): LGHDT, YNNKEL (reference sequence). V was shortened by 5 bases and J by 8 bases, with 18 bases between the two germline ends. In DNA form, the CDR3 reads TGTGCCAGCAGCGACACGCTAGGAGGGGAAGGCTACACCTTC. Translating it yields CASSDTLGGEGYTF.

This clone was detected only a few times. V is TRBV4-1 and J is TRBJ1-6; D uncertain. Trimming removed 0 bases from V and 8 bases from J, with 23 bases in between. CDR3 size: 19 residues. Looked up from germline, CDR1 is MGHRA and CDR2 is YSYEKL. The CDR3 reads CASSQDLFGLFRGYSPLHF. CDR3 bases: TGCGCCAGCAGCCAAGATCTCTTCGGACTCTTCCGCGGATATTCACCCCTCCACTTT.

This sequence joins TRBV3-1 (or the pseudogene TRBV3-2) and TRBJ2-3, with a weak D call TRBD2 (5 bases). The length of the CDR3 is 18 residues. Trimming removed 0 bases at V and 0 bases at J, with 16 bases between. Germline assignment: CDR1 LGHDT and CDR2 YNNKEL (reference sequence). In DNA form, the CDR3 reads TGTGCCAGCAGCCAAGAGACCCCCTACGCGGGCAGCACAGATACGCAGTATTTT. It translates to CASSQETPYAGSTDTQYF.

The chain has TRBV5-1 and TRBJ2-7, with a weak D call TRBD2 (5 bases). The germline V gene has CDR1 SGHRS and CDR2 YFSETQ. This CDR3 has 15 amino acids. V shed 4 bases and J shed 0 bases, with 14 bases lying between them. This CDR3 reads CASSPRDGSSYEQYF. CDR3 DNA: TGCGCCAGCAGCCCCCGGGATGGAAGCTCCTACGAGCAGTACTTC.

CDR3 sequence reads: CASRAKDITTYEAFF. CDR3 in DNA: TGTGCCAGCAGGGCCAAAGACATAACAACTTACGAAGCTTTCTTT. The chain employs TRBV7-9 and TRBJ1-1; D call uncertain. CDR3 length: 15 residues. V gave up 6 bases and J gave up 8 bases, with 22 bases separating them. Germline CDR1 and CDR2: SEHNR and FQNEAQ (reference sequence).

CDR3 nucleotides: TGCGCCAGCAGCTTACAGGGGGCCCTTAACTATGGCTACACCTTC. It codes for CASSLQGALNYGYTF. The V gene is TRBV5-1, the J gene TRBJ1-2, with TRBD1 matching over 9 bases. Per the germline V gene, CDR1 is SGHRS and CDR2 is YFSETQ. The ends lost 2 bases at V and 1 base at J; junction bases unmatched: 3. The CDR3 has 15 residues. The variable domain in full, completed from reference TRBV5-1 and TRBJ1-2, reads KAGVTQTPRYLIKTRGQQVTLSCSPISGHRSVSWYQQTPGQGLQFLFEYFSETQRNKGNFPGRFSGRQFSNSRSEMNVSTLELGDSALYLCASSLQGALNYGYTFGSGTRLTVV.

The chain has TRBV18 and TRBJ2-1, with 7 positions matching TRBD1. This CDR3 has 15 amino acids. V dropped 1 base and J dropped 0; count of bases not matched to a gene: 0. Germline V gene lookup returns CDR1 KGHSH and CDR2 LQKENI. In nucleotides, the CDR3 is TGTGCCAGCTCACCACGACAGGGCTCCTACAATGAGCAGTTCTTC. Encoded protein: CASSPRQGSYNEQFF.

This clone has a single count. The rearrangement links TRBV24-1 to TRBJ2-3, with 11 positions matching TRBD2. The CDR3 has 17 residues. V gave up 3 bases and J gave up 4 bases; unmatched junction bases: 8. The germline V gene encodes CDR1 KGHDR and CDR2 SFDVKD. This CDR3 reads CATSDPLAGVRADTQYF. The CDR3 DNA is TGTGCCACCAGTGATCCACTAGCGGGAGTGAGGGCAGATACGCAGTATTTT.

The chain couples TRBV30 to TRBJ2-1; D might be TRBD2 (6 bases). The CDR3 consists of 16 residues. V was shortened by 0 bases and J by 6 bases, with 18 bases between the two germline ends. The germline V gene has CDR1 GTSNPN and CDR2 SVGIG (reference sequence). The CDR3, as DNA: TGTGCCTGGAGTGTACCTGGGGCGGGGACGATCAATGAGCAGTTCTTC. This codes for CAWSVPGAGTINEQFF.

This chain uses TRBV11-2 with TRBJ1-1; 10 positions agree with TRBD1. The CDR3 consists of 17 residues. The germline CDR1 and CDR2 sequences are SGHAT and FQNNGV. V lost 8 bases, J lost 8 bases, and 20 bases stayed unmatched. The CDR3 loop is CASRRPGTGVRGREAFF. The CDR3 DNA reads TGTGCCAGCCGACGGCCCGGGACAGGGGTGAGGGGGAGAGAAGCTTTCTTT.

The V and J genes are TRBV25-1 and TRBJ1-1, with TRBD1 identical over 9 bases. J was trimmed by 1 base and V by 7 bases; bases with no gene match: 4. Germline CDR1 MGHDK, CDR2 SYGVNS. The CDR3 length is 14 residues. For the CDR3, the DNA is TGTGCCAGCACTGGGACAGGGCGGAACACTGAAGCTTTCTTT. Residues: CASTGTGRNTEAFF. Looking up the rest from reference TRBV25-1 and TRBJ1-1 gives the full variable domain: EADIYQTPRYLVIGTGKKITLECSQTMGHDKMYWYQQDPGMELHLIHYSYGVNSTEKGDLSSESTVSRIRTEHFPLTLESARPSHTSQYLCASTGTGRNTEAFFGQGTRLTVV.

The V call is TRBV10-1, the J call TRBJ2-7, with D maybe TRBD2 (6 bases). Germline V CDR1 and CDR2: WNHNN, SYGVQD (reference sequence). This CDR3 has 14 amino acids. Trimming took off 2 bases at V and 4 bases at J, with 12 bases between the two ends. Here the CDR3 DNA reads TGCGCCAGCAGTGAGCCCCCCAGCGGGTACGAGCAGTACTTC. Its translation: CASSEPPSGYEQYF.

This chain connects TRBV2 to TRBJ2-3; D possibly corresponds to TRBD1 (6 bases). Germline values: CDR1 SNHLY, CDR2 FYNNEI. The CDR3 is made up of 17 amino acids. Trimming took 0 bases from V and 3 from J, leaving 16 bases between them. The CDR3 loop reads CASSEAGVGAWTDTQYF. The CDR3 bases are TGTGCCAGCAGTGAAGCGGGGGTGGGGGCTTGGACAGATACGCAGTATTTT.

Only a few counts were recorded for this clone. The chain has TRBV2 and TRBJ2-3; a weak D match, TRBD2 (5 bases). The CDR3 spans 14 residues. The V gene's germline CDR1 is SNHLY and CDR2 FYNNEI. The germline V and J ends were trimmed by 3 bases and 2 bases, with 9 bases remaining between them. In DNA, the CDR3 is TGTGCCAGCAGTGAGGCCGGGGTCACAGATACGCAGTATTTT. Translating it yields CASSEAGVTDTQYF.

Written as DNA, the CDR3 is TGCGCCAGCAGCTTGGAGGGAGGGGGCACTGAAGCTTTCTTT. It translates to CASSLEGGGTEAFF. The gene calls are TRBV5-1 and TRBJ1-1; D may be TRBD1 (6 bases). The germline gives CDR1 SGHRS, CDR2 YFSETQ. This CDR3 contains 14 residues. Trimming removed 0 bases from V and 4 bases from J, with 10 bases in between.

The CDR3 nucleotides are TGTGCCAGCAGCTCAAACCGGGACAACAACAATGAGCAGTTCTTC. It is translated as CASSSNRDNNNEQFF. The chain links TRBV3-1 (or the pseudogene TRBV3-2) to TRBJ2-1; maybe TRBD1 (6 bases). CDR1 LGHDT and CDR2 YNNKEL come from the germline V gene (reference sequence). This CDR3 is 15 amino acids long. Trimming pared 5 bases from V and 5 bases from J, leaving 16 bases between.

V and J are TRBV5-1 and TRBJ2-7, with D perhaps TRBD1 (6 bases). This CDR3 has 15 residues. V lost 0 bases, J lost 0 bases, and 10 bases lay in between. CDR1 and CDR2 (germline): SGHRS, YFSETQ. The CDR3 DNA is TGCGCCAGCAGCTTGGGACAGGTGATCTCCTACGAGCAGTACTTC. Its translation is CASSLGQVISYEQYF.

This clone was detected only once. This chain links TRBV6-5 with TRBJ1-1, with TRBD1 as a possible D gene (6 bases). The CDR3 covers 15 residues. V shed 5 bases and J shed 0 bases, with 13 bases lying between them. CDR1 and CDR2 from the germline V gene are MNHEY and SVGAGI. The CDR3 DNA is TGTGCCAGCAGTCCCTCAGGGGCCATGAACACTGAAGCTTTCTTT. The encoded protein is CASSPSGAMNTEAFF.

This chain joins TRBV5-4 and TRBJ1-5; perhaps TRBD1 as D (5 bases). The CDR3 is 14 residues long. V lost 3 bases and J 6 bases, leaving 13 bases between the germline ends. Germline CDR1 is SGHNT and CDR2 is YYREEE (reference sequence). DNA for the CDR3: TGTGCCAGCAGCTCCCAGGGATCCGCTCAGCCCCAGCATTTT. Protein sequence: CASSSQGSAQPQHF.

This chain connects TRBV6-5 to TRBJ2-1, with 10 bases matching TRBD1. In germline, CDR1 is MNHEY, CDR2 SVGAGI. V dropped 0 bases and J dropped 4; count of bases not matched to a gene: 3. The length of the CDR3 is 16 residues. CDR3 sequence (DNA): TGTGCCAGCAGTTACTCCGGGACAGGGGTTTACAATGAGCAGTTCTTC. Amino acid sequence: CASSYSGTGVYNEQFF.

The chain employs TRBV11-3 and TRBJ2-1; D might be TRBD2 (5 bases). The ends were cut back, 2 bases at V and 10 bases at J, with 12 bases in the middle. Germline V gene lookup returns CDR1 SGHNT and CDR2 YENEEA. The CDR3 spans 13 residues. The CDR3 reads CASSLTSKNEQFF. CDR3 nucleotide sequence: TGTGCCAGCAGCTTAACTAGTAAGAACGAGCAGTTCTTC.

This sequence joins TRBV18 and TRBJ2-4, with D perhaps matching TRBD2 (6 bases). This CDR3 comprises 14 residues. Looked up from germline, CDR1 is KGHSH and CDR2 is LQKENI. The V and J ends lost 4 bases and 6 bases respectively, with 13 bases between them. The chain's CDR3 is CASSRPAGINIQYF. Written as DNA, the CDR3 is TGTGCCAGCTCACGACCGGCGGGAATAAACATTCAGTACTTC.

This rearrangement joins TRBV20-1 to TRBJ1-1; D not resolved. Trimming took 3 bases from V and 1 from J, leaving 12 bases between them. Germline CDR1 is DFQATT and CDR2 is SNEGSKA (reference sequence). CDR3 length: 14 residues. The CDR3 loop is CSASQADSNTEAFF. CDR3 nucleotide sequence: TGCAGTGCTAGTCAGGCAGATTCGAACACTGAAGCTTTCTTT.

This chain connects TRBV9 to TRBJ2-3, with D maybe TRBD2 (5 bases). V lost 3 bases to trimming and J lost 6 bases, with 20 bases between them. The V gene's germline CDR1 is SGDLS and CDR2 YYNGEE. The CDR3 loop spans 16 amino acids. The CDR3 region is CASSGGLPPLSDTQYF. CDR3 bases: TGTGCCAGCAGCGGCGGGCTCCCCCCACTTTCGGATACGCAGTATTTT.

The rearrangement uses TRBV6-4 and TRBJ2-7; 7 bases are a match to TRBD2. The J segment lost 4 bases and the V segment lost 7 bases, leaving 7 bases of the junction unmatched. Germline CDR1 reads MRHNA; CDR2 reads SNTAGT. This CDR3 spans 13 amino acids. The CDR3 region is CASNQRDRYEQYF. DNA of the CDR3: TGTGCCAGCAACCAGCGGGATAGGTACGAGCAGTACTTC.

The chain links TRBV10-2 to TRBJ2-2; 8 positions agree with TRBD1. Germline trimming cut 2 bases from V and 3 bases from J; bases unmatched to any gene: 2. Germline V gene data show CDR1 as WSHSY and CDR2 as SAAADI. There are 15 residues in the CDR3. CDR3 coding DNA: TGCGCCAGCAGTGAGAGGACAGGGCACACCGGGGAGCTGTTTTTT. This encodes CASSERTGHTGELFF.

Remarks on this clone: One end of the junction does not line up with germline, which may come from a read error. CDR3 sequence reads: CASTPGLASETQYF. The CDR3 DNA sequence: TGTGCTAGCACCCCGGGGCTAGCGTCAGAGACCCAGTACTTC. The chain carries TRBV7-7 and TRBJ2-5; D is possibly TRBD2 (6 bases). The CDR3 length is 14 residues. Germline CDR1 and CDR2: SSHAT and FNYEAQ (reference sequence).

The chain carries TRBV4-1 and TRBJ1-1; D unresolved. V lost 2 bases, J lost 2 bases, and 9 bases lay in between. Germline assignment: CDR1 MGHRA and CDR2 YSYEKL. The CDR3 is made up of 14 amino acids. CDR3 DNA: TGCGCCAGCAGCCAAACAGATCGAAACACTGAAGCTTTCTTT. It specifies CASSQTDRNTEAFF.

This clone was detected once. The chain carries TRBV18 and TRBJ2-3; 10 positions agree with TRBD2. With 3 bases clipped from V and 3 bases from J, the junction kept 0 bases outside the gene matches. The germline V gene has CDR1 KGHSH and CDR2 LQKENI. The CDR3 contains 14 residues. CDR3 amino acids: CASSPTSGTDTQYF. As DNA, the CDR3 is TGTGCCAGCTCACCGACTAGCGGGACAGATACGCAGTATTTT.

The rearrangement links TRBV19 to TRBJ2-7; 8 nucleotides match TRBD1. The CDR3 spans 15 residues. Germline CDR1 and CDR2: LNHDA and SQIVND (reference sequence). V lost 8 bases to trimming and J lost 0 bases; unmatched junction nucleotides: 9. The CDR3 region has the DNA TGTGCCAGTCAACCCGGACAGGGCCGCTCCTACGAGCAGTACTTC. It specifies CASQPGQGRSYEQYF.